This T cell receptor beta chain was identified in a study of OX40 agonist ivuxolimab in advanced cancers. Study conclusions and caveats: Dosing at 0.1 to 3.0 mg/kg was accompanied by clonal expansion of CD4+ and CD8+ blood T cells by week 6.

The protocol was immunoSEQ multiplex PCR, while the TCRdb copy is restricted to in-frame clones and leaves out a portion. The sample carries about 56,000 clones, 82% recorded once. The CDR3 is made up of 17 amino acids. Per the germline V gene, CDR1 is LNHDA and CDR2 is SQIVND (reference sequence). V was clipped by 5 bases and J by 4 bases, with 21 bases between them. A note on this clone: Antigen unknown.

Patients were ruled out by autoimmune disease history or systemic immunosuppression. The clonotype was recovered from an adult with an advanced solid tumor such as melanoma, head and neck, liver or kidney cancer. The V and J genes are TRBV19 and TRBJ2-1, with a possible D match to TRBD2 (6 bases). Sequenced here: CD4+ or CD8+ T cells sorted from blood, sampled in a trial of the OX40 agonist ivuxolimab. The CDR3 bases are TGTGCCAGTAGTCTCTTTGCGGTAGCGGACCGATACAATGAGCAGTTCTTC. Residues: CASSLFAVADRYNEQFF.